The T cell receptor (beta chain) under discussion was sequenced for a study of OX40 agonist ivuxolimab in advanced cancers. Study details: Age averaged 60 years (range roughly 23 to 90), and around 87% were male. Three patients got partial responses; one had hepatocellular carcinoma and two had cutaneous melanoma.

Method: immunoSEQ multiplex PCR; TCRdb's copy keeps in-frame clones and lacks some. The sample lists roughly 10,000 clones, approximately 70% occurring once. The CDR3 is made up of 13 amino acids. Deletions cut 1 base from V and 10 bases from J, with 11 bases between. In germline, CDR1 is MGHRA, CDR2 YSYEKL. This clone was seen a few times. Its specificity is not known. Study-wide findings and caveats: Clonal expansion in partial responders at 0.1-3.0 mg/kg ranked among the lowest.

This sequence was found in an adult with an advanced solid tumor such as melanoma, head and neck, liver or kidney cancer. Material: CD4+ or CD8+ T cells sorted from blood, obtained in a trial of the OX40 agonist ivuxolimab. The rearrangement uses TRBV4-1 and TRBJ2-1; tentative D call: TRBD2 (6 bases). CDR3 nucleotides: TGCGCCAGCAGCCAAGTTGGCGGGGACGAGCAGTTCTTC. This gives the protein CASSQVGGDEQFF.